This entry lists 16 T cell receptor beta chains sequenced from one sample in a study of blood T cell repertoires in COVID-19. The table came from immunoSEQ multiplex PCR; TCRdb's copy has only in-frame clones and leaves some out. The sample shows 150,000 to 200,000 clones, about 81% of them seen only once. What was sequenced was peripheral blood. These receptors were collected from a man aged 60 to 69 with active or convalescent COVID-19.

This clone was counted a few times. The CDR3 DNA reads TGTGCCAGCGGCACCGGGACATCCAACTATGGCTACACCTTC. Translated: CASGTGTSNYGYTF. The chain carries TRBV28 and TRBJ1-2, with D tentatively TRBD1 (6 bases). Between the trimmed V and J ends, which lost 8 bases and 2 bases, there was a span of 15 bases. CDR3 length: 14 residues. Germline V gives CDR1 MDHEN, CDR2 SYDVKM.

Concerning this clone: Other DNA sequences within the sample encode an identical CDR3. This chain joins TRBV10-3 and TRBJ1-1; D remains ambiguous. V was trimmed by 3 bases and J by 3 bases, leaving 8 bases between them. The CDR3 sequence is 13 residues long. Germline CDR1 is ENHRY and CDR2 is SYGVKD. The CDR3 is CAISERRDTEAFF. The CDR3 DNA reads as TGTGCCATCAGTGAAAGGAGGGACACTGAAGCTTTCTTT.

The V gene is TRBV15, the J gene TRBJ2-3; the D is unclear. This CDR3 is built from 13 residues. Germline V gene data show CDR1 as LNHNV and CDR2 as YYDKDF (reference sequence). The germline V and J ends were trimmed by 0 bases and 5 bases, with 6 bases remaining between them. The CDR3 here is CATSRDPQDTQYF. CDR3 DNA: TGTGCCACCAGCAGAGATCCCCAAGATACGCAGTATTTT.

The genes are TRBV6-4 and TRBJ2-1, with 7 bases identical to TRBD2. The V gene end was trimmed by 0 bases and the J gene end by 6 bases; junction bases not matched to a gene: 14. Germline V lookup: CDR1 MRHNA, CDR2 SNTAGT. CDR3 length: 18 amino acids. CDR3 nucleotide sequence: TGTGCCAGCAGTGACTCGGGTTTCGGCGTAAGCGGGATCAATGAGCAGTTCTTC. Amino acids: CASSDSGFGVSGINEQFF.

The gene calls are TRBV9 and TRBJ2-2, with 10 nucleotides matching TRBD2. CDR3 length: 16 amino acids. Germline V gives CDR1 SGDLS, CDR2 YYNGEE. V lost 2 bases, J lost 4 bases, and 5 bases stayed unmatched. CDR3 DNA: TGTGCCAGCAGCGTGAGCTTAGCGGGAGGCACCGGGGAGCTGTTTTTT. This gives the protein CASSVSLAGGTGELFF.

V and J are TRBV10-1 and TRBJ2-7; unclear D gene. V was clipped by 5 bases and J by 0 bases, with 8 bases between them. The CDR3 is made up of 13 amino acids. Germline V CDR1 and CDR2: WNHNN, SYGVQD (reference sequence). The DNA of the CDR3 is TGCGCCAGCAGTACGGTGAGCTCCTACGAGCAGTACTTC. Its protein is CASSTVSSYEQYF.

CDR3 loop: CAIRPTGQPTGELFF. CDR3 nucleotide sequence: TGTGCCATCAGACCCACGGGACAGCCTACCGGGGAGCTGTTTTTT. This sequence joins TRBV10-3 and TRBJ2-2; 7 bases fit TRBD1. CDR1 and CDR2 (germline): ENHRY, SYGVKD. The CDR3 has 15 amino acids. V gave up 6 bases and J gave up 5 bases; unmatched junction bases: 9.

V gene TRBV7-9 combines with J gene TRBJ2-3; TRBD1 aligns across 11 bases. V shed 5 bases, J shed 2 bases, and the junction held 3 bases outside the gene matches. Per the germline V gene, CDR1 is SEHNR and CDR2 is FQNEAQ (reference sequence). There are 15 residues in the CDR3. CDR3 sequence (DNA): TGTGCCAGCAGCGCGGACAGGGGGCTCACAGATACGCAGTATTTT. Translation: CASSADRGLTDTQYF.

This sequence joins TRBV7-2 and TRBJ2-3; maybe TRBD2 (5 bases). V lost 8 bases and J lost 2, with 14 bases in between. The CDR3 sequence is 14 residues long. Germline V lookup: CDR1 SGHTA, CDR2 FQGNSA. The CDR3 spells CASGSNGLTDTQYF. CDR3 DNA sequence: TGTGCCAGCGGAAGTAACGGACTCACAGATACGCAGTATTTT.

This chain joins TRBV18 and TRBJ2-5; TRBD2 agrees at 10 bases. Germline V lookup: CDR1 KGHSH, CDR2 LQKENI. V was pared by 5 bases and J by 5 bases, with 8 bases of the junction left unmatched. This CDR3 comprises 15 residues. CDR3 protein: CASSESGRARETQYF. In nucleotides, the CDR3 is TGTGCCAGCTCAGAAAGCGGGAGGGCCAGGGAGACCCAGTACTTC.

This chain links TRBV19 with TRBJ1-5, with D hard to call. The CDR3 is made up of 12 amino acids. The V gene lost 3 bases and the J gene lost 6 bases, with 6 bases spanning the gap. The V gene's germline CDR1 is LNHDA and CDR2 SQIVND (reference sequence). In nucleotides, the CDR3 is TGTGCCAGTAGTATCCCCGGTCAGCCCCAGCATTTT. Protein sequence: CASSIPGQPQHF. The whole variable domain, filled in from reference TRBV19 and TRBJ1-5, reads DGGITQSPKYLFRKEGQNVTLSCEQNLNHDAMYWYRQDPGQGLRLIYYSQIVNDFQKGDIAEGYSVSREKKESFPLTVTSAQKNPTAFYLCASSIPGQPQHFGDGTRLSIL.

This clone was detected only once. The CDR3 is CASSLVGTSGITDTQYF. The DNA for the CDR3 is TGTGCCAGCAGCTTAGTCGGGACTAGCGGGATAACAGATACGCAGTATTTT. The chain employs TRBV7-6 and TRBJ2-3; 13 bases are a match to TRBD2. V was clipped by 1 base and J by 3 bases; unmatched bases: 4. The CDR3 has 17 amino acids. Germline V lookup: CDR1 SGHVS, CDR2 FNYEAQ.

This chain uses TRBV5-1 with TRBJ2-7; 8 bases fit TRBD2. CDR1 is SGHRS and CDR2 is YFSETQ in the germline V gene. CDR3 length equals 14 residues. The J segment lost 6 bases and the V segment lost 2 bases, leaving 7 bases of the junction unmatched. This CDR3 is CASSFSGGRVEQYF. The CDR3 nucleotides read TGCGCCAGCAGCTTCAGCGGGGGCCGGGTCGAGCAGTACTTC.

V and J are TRBV5-6 and TRBJ2-5; tentative D call: TRBD2 (5 bases). This CDR3 is built from 14 residues. CDR1 is SGHDT, CDR2 YYEEEE, per germline. V was trimmed by 0 bases and J by 2 bases, leaving 8 bases between them. For the CDR3, the DNA is TGTGCCAGCAGCTTGGTAAGGGAGCAAGAGACCCAGTACTTC. Translation: CASSLVREQETQYF.

The chain uses TRBV6-1 and TRBJ1-2, with D possibly being TRBD1 (5 bases). Germline CDR1 is MNHNS and CDR2 is SASEGT. Trimming took 3 bases from V and 8 from J, leaving 13 bases between them. This CDR3 contains 13 residues. The CDR3 sequence is CASSESRDLGYTF. Written as DNA, the CDR3 is TGTGCCAGCAGTGAGTCCAGGGATTTGGGCTACACCTTC.

The chain recombines TRBV6-5 with TRBJ1-5; 7 nucleotides line up with TRBD1. The V and J ends lost 4 bases and 3 bases, in that order; junction bases with no gene match: 6. Germline V lookup: CDR1 MNHEY, CDR2 SVGAGI. The CDR3 has 15 amino acids. The CDR3 region has the DNA TGTGCCAGCAGTTCTCCGACAGGGAACAATCAGCCCCAGCATTTT. Residues: CASSSPTGNNQPQHF.